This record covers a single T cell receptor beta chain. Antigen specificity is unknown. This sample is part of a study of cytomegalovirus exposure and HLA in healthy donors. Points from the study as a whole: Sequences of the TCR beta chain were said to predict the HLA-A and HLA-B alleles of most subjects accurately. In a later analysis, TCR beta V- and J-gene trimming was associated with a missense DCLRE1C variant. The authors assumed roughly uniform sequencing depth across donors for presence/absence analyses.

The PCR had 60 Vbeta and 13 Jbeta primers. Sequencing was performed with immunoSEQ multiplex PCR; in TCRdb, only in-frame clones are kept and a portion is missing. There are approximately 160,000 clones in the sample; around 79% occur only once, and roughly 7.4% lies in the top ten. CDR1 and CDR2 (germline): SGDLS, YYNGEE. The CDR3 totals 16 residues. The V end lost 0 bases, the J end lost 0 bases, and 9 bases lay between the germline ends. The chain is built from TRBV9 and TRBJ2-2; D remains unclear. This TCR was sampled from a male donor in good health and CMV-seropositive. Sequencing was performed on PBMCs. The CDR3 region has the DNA TGTGCCAGCAGCGTAGCTAGGTATACGAACACCGGGGAGCTGTTTTTT. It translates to CASSVARYTNTGELFF.